The subject of this entry is one T cell receptor (beta chain). Its antigen is unknown. The primer mix had 60 Vbeta and 13 Jbeta primers. Measured with immunoSEQ multiplex PCR; TCRdb has only the in-frame clones, and not every one. Of some 71,000 clones listed, about 71% were seen once; the top ten hold 8.5% to 10%. This sample is part of a study of cytomegalovirus exposure and HLA in healthy donors. This CDR3 has 14 amino acids. Trimming shortened V by 4 bases and J by 0 bases, and 8 bases separated the two germline ends. CDR1 and CDR2 from the germline V gene are SGHRS and YFSETQ. Overall study results and limits: Earlier findings revealed that most TCR beta V segments proved productive either about 87% or about 30% of the time. Investigators reported over 150 TCR beta chains as tied to cytomegalovirus.

This chain joins TRBV5-1 and TRBJ2-1; the D is unclear. Sequencing was carried out using PBMCs. This TCR came from a woman in her forties or fifties in good health and CMV-seropositive. The CDR3 DNA reads TGCGCCAGCAGCGAGGCACTCTCCTACAATGAGCAGTTCTTC. Translation: CASSEALSYNEQFF.